The clone carrying this T cell receptor (beta chain) was seen a single time. Its specificity is unknown. The entry originates in a study of T cell responses to AZD1222 COVID-19 vaccine. Points from the study as a whole: Sampling captured repertoires only after the peak T cell response. Spike-specific TCR breadth and depth both grew after two AZD1222 doses.

Measured with immunoSEQ multiplex PCR; TCRdb has only the in-frame clones, and not every one. The data show about 54,000 clones, with roughly nine tenths seen just once and roughly 15% held by the top ten. The CDR3 length is 17 residues. Trimming removed 5 bases from V and 4 bases from J; junction bases left unmatched: 14. The germline gives CDR1 SEHNR, CDR2 FQNEAQ (reference sequence). This sequence was found in an adult who received the AZD1222 COVID-19 vaccine. The V gene is TRBV7-9, the J gene TRBJ2-3; 8 bases map to TRBD2. The sample was peripheral blood, taken 28 days after the second AZD1222 dose. The CDR3 sequence: CASSPEVGRGAADTQYF. The CDR3 nucleotides are TGTGCCAGCAGCCCAGAGGTGGGGCGGGGGGCCGCAGATACGCAGTATTTT.